The clone carrying this T cell receptor beta chain was recorded many times. Its target is unknown. The authors produced TCR alpha and TCR beta cDNA libraries with sample barcodes and UMIs by 5'RACE using constant-segment primers. TCRdb independently ran MiXCR on the 5' RACE reads; one entry per CDR3 protein. In the table there are around 110,000 distinct CDR3 sequences, 9.5% to 15% of which are singletons. These data come from a study of T-cell memory formation after mild COVID-19. Overall study findings and caveats: Several responding clones turned up in pre-infection memory, indicating that cross-reactive memory may have taken part. CD4/CD8 balance held among clones contracting day 15 to 85, and later expanders leaned CD4+.

With 4 bases removed from V and 2 bases from J, the gap between germline ends came to 28 bases. There are 20 residues in the CDR3. Germline V gives CDR1 SGHVS, CDR2 FQNEAQ. Sequencing was performed on PBMCs or a T cell subset sorted from them (not recorded which). This receptor was identified in an adult woman who had mild COVID-19 (a few samples of this study predate the infection). Cell type and time point are not known. This chain joins TRBV7-8 and TRBJ2-3, with D perhaps matching TRBD1 (6 bases). CDR3 DNA: TGTGCCAGCAGCTCTTTAGCGTACGGGGACACTAGGATCCTCACAGATACGCAGTATTTT. It specifies CASSSLAYGDTRILTDTQYF.